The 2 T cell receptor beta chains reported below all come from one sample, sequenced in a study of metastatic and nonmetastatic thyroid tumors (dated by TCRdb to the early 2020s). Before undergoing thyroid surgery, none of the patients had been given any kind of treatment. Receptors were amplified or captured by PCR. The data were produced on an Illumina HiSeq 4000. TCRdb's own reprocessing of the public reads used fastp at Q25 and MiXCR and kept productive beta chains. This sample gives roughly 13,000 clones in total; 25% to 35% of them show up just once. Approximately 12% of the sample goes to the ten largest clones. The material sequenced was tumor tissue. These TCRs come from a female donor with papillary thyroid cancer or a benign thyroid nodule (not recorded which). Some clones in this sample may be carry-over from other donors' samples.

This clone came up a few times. The DNA of the CDR3 is TGTGCCAGCAGTTTACCCCTATGGACAGGATTTTTCTATGGCTACACCTTC. This encodes CASSLPLWTGFFYGYTF. The chain links TRBV28 to TRBJ1-2; 7 bases line up with TRBD1. Germline V gene lookup returns CDR1 MDHEN and CDR2 SYDVKM. V gave up 2 bases and J gave up 4 bases; unmatched junction bases: 13. The CDR3 has 17 amino acids.

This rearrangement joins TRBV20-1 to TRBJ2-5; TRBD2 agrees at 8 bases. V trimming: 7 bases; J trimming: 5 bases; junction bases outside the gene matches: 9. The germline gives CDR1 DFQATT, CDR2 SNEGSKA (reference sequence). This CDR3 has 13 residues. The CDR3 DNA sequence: TGCAGTGACAGGAATAGCGGGATGGAGACCCAGTACTTC. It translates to CSDRNSGMETQYF.